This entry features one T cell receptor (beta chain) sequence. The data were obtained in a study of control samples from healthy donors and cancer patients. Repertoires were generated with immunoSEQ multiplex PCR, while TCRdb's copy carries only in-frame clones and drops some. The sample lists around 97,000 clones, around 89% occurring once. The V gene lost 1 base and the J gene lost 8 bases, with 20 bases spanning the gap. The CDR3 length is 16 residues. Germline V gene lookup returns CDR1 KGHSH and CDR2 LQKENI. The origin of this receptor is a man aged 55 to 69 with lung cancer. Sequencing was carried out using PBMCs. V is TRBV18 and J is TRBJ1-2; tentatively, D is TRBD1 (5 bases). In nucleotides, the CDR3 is TGTGCCAGCTCACCACTCCCTGGGGGAGGAGAGTTAGGCTACACCTTC. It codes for CASSPLPGGGELGYTF.